The clone carrying this T cell receptor beta chain was counted ten times or more. This CDR3 comprises 14 residues. Trimming stripped 4 bases from V and 1 base from J, with 11 bases between. Germline V gene data show CDR1 as SGDLS and CDR2 as YYNGEE. The data derive from a study of CD8 T cells in ankylosing spondylitis. TCRdb re-called the 5' RACE reads through MiXCR, storing one row per CDR3 protein. The table shows about 39,000 distinct CDR3 sequences, with 3% to 3.5% occurring only once. The receptor's source is a male donor with ankylosing spondylitis or in good health (not recorded which). The genes are TRBV9 and TRBJ2-5; D is undetermined. Sequencing was done on a sample of blood, either unsorted or a sorted T cell fraction (not recorded which). The CDR3 coding sequence is TGTGCCAGCAGCACTGGATGGGGCCAAGAGACCCAGTACTTC. Translated: CASSTGWGQETQYF.